The sequence of this T cell receptor beta chain was determined in a study of T cell repertoires in cytomegalovirus infection. Overall study context: Newly reported HLA-C-restricted and thoroughly characterized HLA-B-restricted CMV epitopes were employed. Indications of both CMV infection and matching HLA type were provided by public TCR beta signatures.

General observations from the study: Across the ex vivo response, the dominant clonotypes were HLA-C-restricted CMV-specific TCR beta clonotypes. Frequencies of public TCR beta families were cumulated, and this identified carriers of CMV plus the relevant HLA.

From the reads, TCRdb called clonotypes with MiXCR, one entry per CDR3 protein. The profile covers around 750,000 distinct CDR3 sequences, with approximately 32% appearing a single time and around 12% taken by the ten largest. This clonotype occurred a few times. Its antigen is as yet unknown. The CDR3 has 20 residues. From germline, CDR1 is SGHAT and CDR2 FQNNGV. Trimming cost V 5 bases and J 5 bases; bases outside gene matches: 17. This sequence joins TRBV11-2 and TRBJ2-1; 14 positions match TRBD2. The source of this sequence is a human donor in good health (CMV status not recorded). Some clones in this sample may be carry-over from other donors' samples. Sequencing used cultured CD8+ T cells from PBMCs, obtained from culture after CMV antigen stimulation. DNA for the CDR3: TGTGCCAGCAGCCCTAGACTAGCGGGGGGGCCAGGGCGGGCGGACAATGAGCAGTTCTTC. Encoded protein: CASSPRLAGGPGRADNEQFF.